This T cell receptor beta chain derives from a study of blood T cell repertoires in COVID-19. Looked up from germline, CDR1 is MNHNY and CDR2 is SVGAGI (reference sequence). Trimming removed 5 bases at V and 8 bases at J, with 9 bases between. The CDR3 is made up of 11 amino acids. Some clones are missing from TCRdb's copy, which holds only in-frame ones; the method was immunoSEQ multiplex PCR. This sample has 99,000 or so clones, with approximately 83% found just once. The receptor comes from a woman aged 80 or over with active or convalescent COVID-19. This chain joins TRBV6-6 and TRBJ1-1, with D perhaps matching TRBD1 (5 bases). The source material was peripheral blood. The CDR3 reads CASSTGPEAFF. The DNA for the CDR3 is TGTGCCAGCAGTACAGGACCCGAAGCTTTCTTT.